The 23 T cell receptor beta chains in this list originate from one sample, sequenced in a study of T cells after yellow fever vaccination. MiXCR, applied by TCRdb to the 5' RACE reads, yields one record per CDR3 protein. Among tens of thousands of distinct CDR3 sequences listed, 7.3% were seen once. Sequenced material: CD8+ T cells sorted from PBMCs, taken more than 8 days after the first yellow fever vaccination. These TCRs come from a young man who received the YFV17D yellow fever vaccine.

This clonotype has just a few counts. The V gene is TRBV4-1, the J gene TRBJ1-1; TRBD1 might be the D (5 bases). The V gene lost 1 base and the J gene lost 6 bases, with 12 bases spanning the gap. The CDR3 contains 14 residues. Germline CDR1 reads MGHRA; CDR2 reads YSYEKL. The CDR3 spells CASSQVQQGSEAFF. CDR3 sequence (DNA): TGCGCCAGCAGCCAAGTCCAGCAGGGCTCTGAAGCTTTCTTT.

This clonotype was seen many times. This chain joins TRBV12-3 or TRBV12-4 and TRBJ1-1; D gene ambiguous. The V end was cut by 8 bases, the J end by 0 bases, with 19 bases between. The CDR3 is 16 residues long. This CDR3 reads CASSFSQEVMNTEAFF. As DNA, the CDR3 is TGTGCCAGCTCCTTTAGCCAGGAGGTAATGAACACTGAAGCTTTCTTT.

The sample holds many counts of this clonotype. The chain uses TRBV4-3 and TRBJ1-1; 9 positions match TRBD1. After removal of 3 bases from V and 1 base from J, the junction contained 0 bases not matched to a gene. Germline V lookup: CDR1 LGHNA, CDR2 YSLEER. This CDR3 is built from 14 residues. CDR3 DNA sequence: TGCGCCAGCAGCCAGGGACAGGGGAACACTGAAGCTTTCTTT. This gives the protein CASSQGQGNTEAFF.

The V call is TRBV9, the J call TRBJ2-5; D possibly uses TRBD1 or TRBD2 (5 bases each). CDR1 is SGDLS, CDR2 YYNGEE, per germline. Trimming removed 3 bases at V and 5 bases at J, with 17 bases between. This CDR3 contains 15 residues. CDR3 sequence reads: CASSAPDGEGETQYF. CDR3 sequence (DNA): TGTGCCAGCAGCGCCCCGGACGGCGAGGGGGAGACCCAGTACTTC.

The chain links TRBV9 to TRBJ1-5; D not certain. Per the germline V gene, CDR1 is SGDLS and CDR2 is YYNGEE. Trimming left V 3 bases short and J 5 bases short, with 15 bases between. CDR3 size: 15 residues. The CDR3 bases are TGTGCCAGCAGCGCAGACGGGGAAAATTATCAGCCCCAGCATTTT. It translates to CASSADGENYQPQHF. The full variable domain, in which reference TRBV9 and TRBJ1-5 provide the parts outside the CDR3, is DSGVTQTPKHLITATGQRVTLRCSPRSGDLSVYWYQQSLDQGLQFLIQYYNGEERAKGNILERFSAQQFPDLHSELNLSSLELGDSALYFCASSADGENYQPQHFGDGTRLSIL.

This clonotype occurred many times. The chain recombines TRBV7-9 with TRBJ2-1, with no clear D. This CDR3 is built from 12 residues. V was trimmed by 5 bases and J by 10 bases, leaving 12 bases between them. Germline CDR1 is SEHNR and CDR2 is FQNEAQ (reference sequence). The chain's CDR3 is CASSLRPIEQFF. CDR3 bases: TGTGCCAGCAGCCTAAGACCTATAGAGCAGTTCTTC.

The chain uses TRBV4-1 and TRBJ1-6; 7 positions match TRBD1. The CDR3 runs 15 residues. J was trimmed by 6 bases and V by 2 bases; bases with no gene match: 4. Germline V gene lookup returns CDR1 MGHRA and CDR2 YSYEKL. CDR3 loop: CASSQPGTVNSPLHF. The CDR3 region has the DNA TGCGCCAGCAGCCAACCCGGGACAGTTAATTCACCCCTCCACTTT.

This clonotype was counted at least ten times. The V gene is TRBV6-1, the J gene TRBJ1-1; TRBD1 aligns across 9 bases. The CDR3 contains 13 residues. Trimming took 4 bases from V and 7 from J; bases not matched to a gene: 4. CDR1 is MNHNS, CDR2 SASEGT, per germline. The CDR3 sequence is CASSGQGGYEAFF. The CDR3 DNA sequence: TGTGCCAGCAGTGGACAGGGGGGATATGAAGCTTTCTTT.

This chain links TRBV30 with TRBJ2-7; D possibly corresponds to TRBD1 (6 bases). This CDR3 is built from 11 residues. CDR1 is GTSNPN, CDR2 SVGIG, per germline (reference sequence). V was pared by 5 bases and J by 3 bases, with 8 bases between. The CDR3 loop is CAWSDSYEQYF. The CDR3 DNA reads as TGTGCCTGGTCGGACAGCTACGAGCAGTACTTC.

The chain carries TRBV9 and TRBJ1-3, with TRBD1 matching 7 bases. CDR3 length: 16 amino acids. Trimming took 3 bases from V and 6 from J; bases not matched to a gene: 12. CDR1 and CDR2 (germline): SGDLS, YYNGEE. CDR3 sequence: CASSGITGVPPNTIYF. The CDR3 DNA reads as TGTGCCAGCAGCGGTATTACAGGGGTACCTCCAAACACCATATATTTT.

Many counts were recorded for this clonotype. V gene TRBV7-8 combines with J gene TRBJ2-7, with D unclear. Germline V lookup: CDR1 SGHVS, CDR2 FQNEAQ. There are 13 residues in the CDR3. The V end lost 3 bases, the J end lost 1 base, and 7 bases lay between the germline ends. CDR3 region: CASSLPESYEQYF. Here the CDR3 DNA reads TGTGCCAGCAGCTTGCCAGAGTCCTACGAGCAGTACTTC.

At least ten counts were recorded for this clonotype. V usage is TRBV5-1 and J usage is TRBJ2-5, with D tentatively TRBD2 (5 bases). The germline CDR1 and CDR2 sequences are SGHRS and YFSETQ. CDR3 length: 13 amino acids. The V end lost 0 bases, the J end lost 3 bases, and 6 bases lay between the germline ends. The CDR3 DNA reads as TGCGCCAGCAGCTTGGGGAGGAAAGAGACCCAGTACTTC. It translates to CASSLGRKETQYF.

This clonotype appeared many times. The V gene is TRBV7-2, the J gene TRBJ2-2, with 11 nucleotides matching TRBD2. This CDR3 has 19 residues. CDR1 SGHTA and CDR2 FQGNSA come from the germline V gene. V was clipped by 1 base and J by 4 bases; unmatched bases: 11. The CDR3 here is CASSLGSLAGDGITGELFF. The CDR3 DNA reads TGTGCCAGCAGCTTAGGCTCACTAGCGGGGGACGGAATCACCGGGGAGCTGTTTTTT.

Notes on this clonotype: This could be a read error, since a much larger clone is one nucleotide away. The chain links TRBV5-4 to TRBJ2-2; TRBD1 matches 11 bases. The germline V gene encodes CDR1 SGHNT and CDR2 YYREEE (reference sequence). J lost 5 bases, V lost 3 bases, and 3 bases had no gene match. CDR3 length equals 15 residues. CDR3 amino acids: CASSSGTGGTGELFF. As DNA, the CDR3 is TGTGCCAGCAGCTCCGGGACAGGGGGGACCGGGGAGCTGTTTTTT.

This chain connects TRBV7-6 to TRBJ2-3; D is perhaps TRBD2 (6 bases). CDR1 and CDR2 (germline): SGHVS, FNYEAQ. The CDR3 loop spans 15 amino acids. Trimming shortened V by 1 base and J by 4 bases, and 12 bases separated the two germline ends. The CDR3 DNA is TGTGCCAGCAGCTTAGGCCTTCCGGGGGCAGATACGCAGTATTTT. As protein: CASSLGLPGADTQYF.

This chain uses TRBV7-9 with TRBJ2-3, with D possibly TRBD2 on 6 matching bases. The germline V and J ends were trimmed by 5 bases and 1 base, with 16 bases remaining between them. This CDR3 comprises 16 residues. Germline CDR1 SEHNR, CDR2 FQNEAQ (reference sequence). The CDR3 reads CASSLLLARGTDTQYF. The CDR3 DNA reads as TGTGCCAGCAGCCTCCTACTAGCCAGGGGCACAGATACGCAGTATTTT.

CDR3 DNA: TGTGCCAGCAGCTTAGGGGTTATCGCCTCGTGGGAAGCTTTCTTT. Protein sequence: CASSLGVIASWEAFF. J is TRBJ1-1 and V is TRBV7-9; D unclear. Germline loops: CDR1 SEHNR, CDR2 FQNEAQ (reference sequence). The V gene lost 1 base and the J gene lost 8 bases, with 17 bases spanning the gap. This CDR3 comprises 15 residues.

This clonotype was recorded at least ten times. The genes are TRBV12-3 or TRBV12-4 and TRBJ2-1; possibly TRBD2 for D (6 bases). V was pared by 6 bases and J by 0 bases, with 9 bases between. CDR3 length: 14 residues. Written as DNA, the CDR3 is TGTGCCAGCAGCGCGGGGATCTCCTACAATGAGCAGTTCTTC. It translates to CASSAGISYNEQFF.

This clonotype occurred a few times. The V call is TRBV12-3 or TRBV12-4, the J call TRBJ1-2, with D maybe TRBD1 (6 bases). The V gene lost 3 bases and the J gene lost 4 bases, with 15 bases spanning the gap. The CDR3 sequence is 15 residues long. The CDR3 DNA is TGTGCCAGCAGTTTGGACAGAGCCGACCTCTATGGCTACACCTTC. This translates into CASSLDRADLYGYTF.

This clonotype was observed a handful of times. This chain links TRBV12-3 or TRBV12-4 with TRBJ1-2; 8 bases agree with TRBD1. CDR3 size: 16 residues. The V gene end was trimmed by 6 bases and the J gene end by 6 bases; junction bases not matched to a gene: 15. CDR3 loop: CASSQTTDRELDGYTF. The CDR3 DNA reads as TGTGCCAGCAGCCAAACAACGGACAGGGAATTGGATGGCTACACCTTC.

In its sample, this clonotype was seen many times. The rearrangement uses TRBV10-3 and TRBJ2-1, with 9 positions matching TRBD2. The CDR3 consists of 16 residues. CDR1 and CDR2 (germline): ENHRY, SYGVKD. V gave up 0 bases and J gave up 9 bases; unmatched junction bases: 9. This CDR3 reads CAISESRAGGMSEQFF. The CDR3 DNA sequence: TGTGCCATCAGTGAGTCAAGAGCGGGGGGTATGAGTGAGCAGTTCTTC.

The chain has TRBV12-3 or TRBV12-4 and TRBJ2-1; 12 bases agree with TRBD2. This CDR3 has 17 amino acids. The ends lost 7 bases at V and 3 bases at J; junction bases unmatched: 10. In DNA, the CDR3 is TGTGCCAGCAAACCCCTGGGACTAGCGGGCAACTACAATGAGCAGTTCTTC. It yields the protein CASKPLGLAGNYNEQFF.

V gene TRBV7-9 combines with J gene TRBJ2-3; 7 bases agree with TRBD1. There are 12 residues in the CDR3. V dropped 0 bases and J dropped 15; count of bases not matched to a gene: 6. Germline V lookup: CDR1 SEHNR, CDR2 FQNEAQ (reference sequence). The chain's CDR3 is CASSLAGQELYF. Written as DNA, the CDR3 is TGTGCCAGCAGCTTAGCTGGACAGGAGCTCTATTTT.